The T cell receptor beta chain under discussion was sequenced for a study of cytomegalovirus exposure and HLA in healthy donors. The CDR3 is made up of 11 amino acids. The V end was cut by 5 bases, the J end by 12 bases, with 13 bases between. Per the germline V gene, CDR1 is SGHAT and CDR2 is FQNNGV. 13 Jbeta primers and 60 Vbeta primers were used for the PCR. Clones were sequenced by immunoSEQ multiplex PCR, and TCRdb holds only the in-frame ones, with some missing. The sample records about 130,000 clones, approximately 8.7% being singletons. This sequence joins TRBV11-2 and TRBJ1-1, with a possible D match to TRBD1 (6 bases). This clonotype originated in a man in his forties or fifties in good health and CMV-seronegative. Specimen: PBMCs. The CDR3: CASSQGRGTFF. In nucleotides, the CDR3 is TGTGCCAGCAGCCAGGGGCGTGGAACTTTCTTT.